The 24 T cell receptor beta chains below come from one sample, sequenced in a study of blood T cell repertoires in COVID-19 (TCRdb year 2020). The method was the immunoSEQ multiplex PCR assay. TCRdb took this table from immuneACCESS and kept in-frame rearrangements with V and J called. Such tables lack part of the clones; where checked against another copy, unresolved V genes explain under half of the gap, and the rest is unexplained. The sample contains almost 95,000 clones, 72% of them found a single time. The ten largest clones add up to around 25% of the sample. The sequenced sample was peripheral blood. The receptors stem from a woman aged 60-70 years in a cohort sampled during active or convalescent COVID-19.

V usage is TRBV29-1 and J usage is TRBJ2-5; D remains unclear. Germline assignment: CDR1 SQVTM and CDR2 ANQGSEA. V lost 8 bases to trimming and J lost 7 bases, with 17 bases between them. The CDR3 totals 12 residues. CDR3 DNA: TGCAGCCCAATCGCTCCGGGTGGGACCCAGTACTTC. Protein product: CSPIAPGGTQYF. The full variable domain, rest sourced from reference TRBV29-1 and TRBJ2-5, is SAVISQKPSRDICQRGTSLTIQCQVDSQVTMMFWYRQQPGQSLTLIATANQGSEATYESGFVIDKFPISRPNLTFSTLTVSNMSPEDSSIYLCSPIAPGGTQYFGPGTRLLVL.

The V and J genes are TRBV3-1 (or the pseudogene TRBV3-2) and TRBJ2-3; 7 bases agree with TRBD1. In germline, CDR1 is LGHDT, CDR2 YNNKEL (reference sequence). The CDR3 runs 15 residues. V shed 4 bases, J shed 6 bases, and the junction held 10 bases outside the gene matches. CDR3 coding DNA: TGTGCCAGCAGCCCCCGACAGGGCATGGGGGATACGCAGTATTTT. This encodes CASSPRQGMGDTQYF.

The chain carries TRBV4-1 and TRBJ1-6; 7 nucleotides match TRBD1. The V gene's germline CDR1 is MGHRA and CDR2 YSYEKL. V lost 3 bases, J lost 0 bases, and 8 bases stayed unmatched. The CDR3 is 18 amino acids. The CDR3 region has the DNA TGCGCCAGCAGCCAGCGCTCACAGGGGAGCTCCTATAATTCACCCCTCCACTTT. Its protein is CASSQRSQGSSYNSPLHF.

The chain employs TRBV12-5 and TRBJ2-5; tentatively, D is TRBD1 (7 bases). This CDR3 is 18 amino acids long. Trimming took 1 base from V and 2 from J, leaving 20 bases between them. Per the germline V gene, CDR1 is LGHNT and CDR2 is FRNRAP. CDR3 protein: CASGLARRQGGNQETQYF. The CDR3 coding sequence is TGTGCTAGTGGTTTGGCGAGAAGACAGGGCGGGAATCAAGAGACCCAGTACTTC.

The rearrangement uses TRBV24-1 and TRBJ2-1, with D tentatively TRBD1 (8 bases). Trimming left V 9 bases short and J 8 bases short, with 16 bases between. This CDR3 has 13 amino acids. Germline values: CDR1 KGHDR, CDR2 SFDVKD. CDR3 DNA sequence: TGTGCCACCGGACAGGGAGGGAGCGATGAGCAGTTCTTC. Amino acid sequence: CATGQGGSDEQFF.

This clone turned up a few times. The V gene is TRBV30, the J gene TRBJ1-1, with a tentative D call TRBD1 (6 bases). This CDR3 region has 13 residues. In germline, CDR1 is GTSNPN, CDR2 SVGIG (reference sequence). V shed 2 bases and J shed 1 base, with 8 bases lying between them. The CDR3 DNA reads TGTGCCTGGAGTAGGGGGGGGAACACTGAAGCTTTCTTT. Its translation: CAWSRGGNTEAFF. Based on the CDR3 plus reference TRBV30 and TRBJ1-1, the full variable domain is SQTIHQWPATLVQPVGSPLSLECTVEGTSNPNLYWYRQAAGRGLQLLFYSVGIGQISSEVPQNLSASRPQDRQFILSSKKLLLSDSGFYLCAWSRGGNTEAFFGQGTRLTVV.

The rearrangement joins TRBV6-5 to TRBJ1-2; 9 nucleotides line up with TRBD1. The V gene end was trimmed by 10 bases and the J gene end by 7 bases; junction bases not matched to a gene: 10. Per germline, CDR1 MNHEY and CDR2 SVGAGI. The CDR3 length is 13 residues. This chain's CDR3 is CATRGGQGFGYTF. The CDR3 DNA is TGTGCCACCCGTGGAGGACAGGGGTTTGGCTACACCTTC.

The chain carries TRBV15 and TRBJ1-2, with 7 bases that match TRBD1. Losses at the gene ends were 5 bases for V and 8 bases for J; bases not matched to a gene: 5. The CDR3 is made up of 12 amino acids. In germline, CDR1 is LNHNV, CDR2 YYDKDF (reference sequence). The CDR3 nucleotides read TGTGCCACCAGCCGACAGGGCCTCGGCTACACCTTC. Its translation: CATSRQGLGYTF.

There are many counts of this clone. This CDR3 is CASSLLGDTSYTEAFF. The CDR3 DNA sequence: TGCGCCAGCAGCCTCCTGGGCGACACCAGTTATACTGAAGCTTTCTTT. The genes are TRBV4-1 and TRBJ1-1; D is unclear. The CDR3 sequence is 16 residues long. The V end lost 4 bases, the J end lost 5 bases, and 20 bases lay between the germline ends. Germline CDR1 and CDR2: MGHRA and YSYEKL.

The chain combines TRBV6-5 with TRBJ1-2; D uncertain. This CDR3 is built from 15 residues. The V end was cut by 0 bases, the J end by 8 bases, with 16 bases between. CDR1 and CDR2 (germline): MNHEY, SVGAGI. The CDR3 region is CASSYSRAAPRGYTF. CDR3 DNA sequence: TGTGCCAGCAGTTACTCGAGGGCGGCGCCCAGGGGCTACACCTTC.

J is TRBJ2-5 and V is TRBV6-2 or TRBV6-3, with D possibly TRBD1 on 6 matching bases. V gave up 4 bases and J gave up 0 bases, with 12 bases separating them. Germline V gene lookup returns CDR1 MNHEY and CDR2 SVGEGT. The length of the CDR3 is 15 residues. CDR3 bases: TGTGCCAGCAGTTTCTTACAGGGATACCAAGAGACCCAGTACTTC. It is translated as CASSFLQGYQETQYF.

The V call is TRBV6-5, the J call TRBJ1-1, with TRBD1 identical over 7 bases. The CDR3 sequence is 13 residues long. Germline CDR1 reads MNHEY; CDR2 reads SVGAGI. Trimming removed 7 bases from V and 4 bases from J; junction bases left unmatched: 6. CDR3 loop: CASTKGQTTEAFF. CDR3 DNA sequence: TGTGCCAGCACCAAGGGACAGACCACTGAAGCTTTCTTT.

This clone has just a few counts. The chain joins TRBV29-1 to TRBJ1-6, with 9 bases matching TRBD1. The CDR3 loop spans 12 amino acids. Germline V gives CDR1 SQVTM, CDR2 ANQGSEA. The trim removed 5 bases at V and 8 bases at J, leaving 1 base unmatched. The CDR3 is CSVRQGDSPLHF. DNA of the CDR3: TGCAGCGTTAGACAGGGGGATTCACCCCTCCACTTT.

The chain carries TRBV5-1 and TRBJ2-1; a possible D gene is TRBD1 (5 bases). V was cut by 4 bases and J by 4 bases, with 9 bases left in between. The CDR3 extends over 13 amino acids. From germline, CDR1 is SGHRS and CDR2 YFSETQ. In nucleotides, the CDR3 is TGCGCCAGCAGCCGGGCAGGGTACAATGAGCAGTTCTTC. Amino acid sequence: CASSRAGYNEQFF.

This chain links TRBV5-1 with TRBJ2-2, with D tentatively TRBD1 (8 bases). The ends were cut back, 3 bases at V and 3 bases at J, with 12 bases in the middle. CDR1 and CDR2 from the germline V gene are SGHRS and YFSETQ. This CDR3 spans 15 amino acids. The CDR3 DNA reads as TGCGCCAGCAGCTGGGGGGGACAGGACACCGGGGAGCTGTTTTTT. Amino acid sequence: CASSWGGQDTGELFF.

V is TRBV7-9 and J is TRBJ2-3; D not certain. Germline lookup yields CDR1 SEHNR and CDR2 FQNEAQ (reference sequence). Between the trimmed V and J ends, which lost 3 bases and 1 base, there was a span of 8 bases. The CDR3 runs to 14 residues. CDR3 nucleotides: TGTGCCAGCAGCTTCACCTCGGGCACAGATACGCAGTATTTT. This encodes CASSFTSGTDTQYF.

This chain connects TRBV9 to TRBJ2-3; D might be TRBD2 (5 bases). The germline CDR1 and CDR2 sequences are SGDLS and YYNGEE. V was cut by 0 bases and J by 4 bases, with 12 bases left in between. The CDR3 has 15 residues. DNA for the CDR3: TGTGCCAGCAGCGTAGACCCTAGCCTTCCAGATACGCAGTATTTT. This sequence encodes CASSVDPSLPDTQYF.

This sequence joins TRBV7-2 and TRBJ1-2; D gene ambiguous. Germline lookup yields CDR1 SGHTA and CDR2 FQGNSA. The V end was cut by 1 base, the J end by 8 bases, with 14 bases between. This CDR3 is built from 14 residues. The CDR3 DNA is TGTGCCAGCAGCTTAGGGTCTCAGGTTAGGGGCTACACCTTC. Protein sequence: CASSLGSQVRGYTF.

This CDR3 is CASSTGTGVYNEQFF. Here the CDR3 DNA reads TGTGCCAGCTCAACCGGGACAGGGGTCTACAATGAGCAGTTCTTC. The chain links TRBV18 to TRBJ2-1; 10 bases are a match to TRBD1. CDR3 size: 15 residues. The germline gives CDR1 KGHSH, CDR2 LQKENI. The J segment lost 3 bases and the V segment lost 5 bases, leaving 4 bases of the junction unmatched.

This clone was picked up one time. This sequence joins TRBV9 and TRBJ1-3; TRBD1 is a possible D gene (5 bases). Germline lookup yields CDR1 SGDLS and CDR2 YYNGEE. This CDR3 has 16 amino acids. V was shortened by 4 bases and J by 0 bases, with 14 bases between the two germline ends. Written as DNA, the CDR3 is TGTGCCAGCAGCTCGGGGGGGACTACCTCTGGAAACACCATATATTTT. This gives the protein CASSSGGTTSGNTIYF. Variable domain in full (rest from reference TRBV9 and TRBJ1-3): DSGVTQTPKHLITATGQRVTLRCSPRSGDLSVYWYQQSLDQGLQFLIQYYNGEERAKGNILERFSAQQFPDLHSELNLSSLELGDSALYFCASSSGGTTSGNTIYFGEGSWLTVV.

The V and J genes are TRBV12-3 or TRBV12-4 and TRBJ2-1; tentative D call: TRBD1 (6 bases). The CDR3 has 13 residues. Trimming pared 4 bases from V and 12 bases from J, leaving 16 bases between. This chain's CDR3 is CASSSRDTGRQFF. CDR3 DNA: TGTGCCAGCAGTTCCCGGGACACCGGTCGGCAGTTCTTC.

A single count supports this clone. The chain has TRBV2 and TRBJ1-1, with D perhaps matching TRBD1 (5 bases). This CDR3 contains 11 residues. The germline V gene has CDR1 SNHLY and CDR2 FYNNEI. V lost 8 bases, J lost 1 base, and 5 bases lay in between. This CDR3 is CASGQNTEAFF. The CDR3 coding sequence is TGTGCCAGCGGACAGAACACTGAAGCTTTCTTT.

The genes are TRBV20-1 and TRBJ2-3, with D hard to call. This CDR3 region has 11 residues. V was clipped by 5 bases and J by 4 bases, with 7 bases between them. Germline V gene lookup returns CDR1 DFQATT and CDR2 SNEGSKA (reference sequence). CDR3 amino acids: CSAPSADTQYF. DNA for the CDR3: TGCAGTGCTCCGTCGGCAGATACGCAGTATTTT.

The rearrangement uses TRBV2 and TRBJ2-3; D unresolved. The CDR3 runs 14 residues. Germline assignment: CDR1 SNHLY and CDR2 FYNNEI. Between the trimmed V and J ends, which lost 6 bases and 7 bases, there was a span of 17 bases. Here the CDR3 reads CASRVRLASNTQYF. The CDR3 DNA reads as TGTGCCAGCAGAGTAAGACTCGCCTCTAATACGCAGTATTTT.